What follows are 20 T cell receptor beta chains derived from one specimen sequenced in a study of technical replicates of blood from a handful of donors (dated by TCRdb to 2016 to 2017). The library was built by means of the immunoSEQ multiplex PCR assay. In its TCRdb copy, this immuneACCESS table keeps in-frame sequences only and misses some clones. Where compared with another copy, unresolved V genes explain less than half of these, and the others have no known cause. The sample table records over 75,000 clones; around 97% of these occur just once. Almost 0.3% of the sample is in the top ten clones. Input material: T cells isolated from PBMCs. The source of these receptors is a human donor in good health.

CDR3 nucleotides: TGTGCCAGTAGTATTTTAGGAGAAAACATTCAGTACTTC. Translating gives CASSILGENIQYF. This sequence joins TRBV19 and TRBJ2-4; D is unclear. This CDR3 has 13 amino acids. From germline, CDR1 is LNHDA and CDR2 SQIVND (reference sequence). V was shortened by 3 bases and J by 5 bases, with 8 bases between the two germline ends. Together with reference TRBV19 and TRBJ2-4, the CDR3 gives the full variable domain: DGGITQSPKYLFRKEGQNVTLSCEQNLNHDAMYWYRQDPGQGLRLIYYSQIVNDFQKGDIAEGYSVSREKKESFPLTVTSAQKNPTAFYLCASSILGENIQYFGAGTRLSVL.

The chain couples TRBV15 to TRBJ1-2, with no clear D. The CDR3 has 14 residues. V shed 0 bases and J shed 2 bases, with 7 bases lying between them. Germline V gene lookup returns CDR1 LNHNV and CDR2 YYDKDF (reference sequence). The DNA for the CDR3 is TGTGCCACCAGCAGAGATACAGAAAACTATGGCTACACCTTC. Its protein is CATSRDTENYGYTF.

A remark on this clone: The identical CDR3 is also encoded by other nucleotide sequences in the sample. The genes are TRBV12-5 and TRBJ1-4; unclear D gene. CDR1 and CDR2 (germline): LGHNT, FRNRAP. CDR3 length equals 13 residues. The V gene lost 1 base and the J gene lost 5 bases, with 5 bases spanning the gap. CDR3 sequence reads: CASGLGQNEKLFF. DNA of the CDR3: TGTGCTAGTGGTTTGGGGCAAAATGAAAAACTGTTTTTT. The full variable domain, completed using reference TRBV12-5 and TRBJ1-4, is DARVTQTPRHKVTEMGQEVTMRCQPILGHNTVFWYRQTMMQGLELLAYFRNRAPLDDSGMPKDRFSAEMPDATLATLKIQPSEPRDSAVYFCASGLGQNEKLFFGSGTQLSVL.

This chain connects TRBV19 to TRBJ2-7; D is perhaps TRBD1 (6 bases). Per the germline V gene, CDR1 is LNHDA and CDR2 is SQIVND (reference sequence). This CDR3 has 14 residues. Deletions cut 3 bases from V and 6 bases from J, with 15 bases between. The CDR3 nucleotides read TGTGCCAGTAGTATCAGGGGTGAAGTAGCCGAGCAGTACTTC. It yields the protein CASSIRGEVAEQYF.

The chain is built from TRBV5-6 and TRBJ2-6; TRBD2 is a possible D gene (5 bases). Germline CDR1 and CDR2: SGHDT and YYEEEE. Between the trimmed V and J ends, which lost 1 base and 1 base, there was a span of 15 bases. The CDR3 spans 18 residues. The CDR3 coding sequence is TGTGCCAGCAGCTTGTTAACAGCGGTGGGGTCTGGGGCCAACGTCCTGACTTTC. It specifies CASSLLTAVGSGANVLTF.

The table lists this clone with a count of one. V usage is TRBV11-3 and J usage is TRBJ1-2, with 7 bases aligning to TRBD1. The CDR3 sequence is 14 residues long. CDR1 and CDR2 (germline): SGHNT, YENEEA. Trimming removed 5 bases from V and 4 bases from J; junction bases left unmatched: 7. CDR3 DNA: TGTGCCAGCAGCAGTCACAGGGGAGGCTATGGCTACACCTTC. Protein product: CASSSHRGGYGYTF. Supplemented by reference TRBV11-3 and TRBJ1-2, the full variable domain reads EAGVVQSPRYKIIEKKQPVAFWCNPISGHNTLYWYLQNLGQGPELLIRYENEEAVDDSQLPKDRFSAERLKGVDSTLKIQPAELGDSAVYLCASSSHRGGYGYTFGSGTRLTVV.

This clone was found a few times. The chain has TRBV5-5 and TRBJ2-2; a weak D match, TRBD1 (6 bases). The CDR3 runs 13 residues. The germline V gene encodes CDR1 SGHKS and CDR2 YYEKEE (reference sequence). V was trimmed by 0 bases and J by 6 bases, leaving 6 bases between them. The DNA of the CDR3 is TGTGCCAGCAGCTTGGAGGGGGCCGGGGAGCTGTTTTTT. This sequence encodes CASSLEGAGELFF.

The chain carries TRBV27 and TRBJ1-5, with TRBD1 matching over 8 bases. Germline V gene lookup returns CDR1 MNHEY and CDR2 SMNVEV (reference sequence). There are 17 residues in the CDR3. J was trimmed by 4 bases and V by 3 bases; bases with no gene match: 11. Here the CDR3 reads CASSFSGGQGRNQPQHF. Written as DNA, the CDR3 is TGTGCCAGCAGTTTCAGCGGAGGACAGGGTCGGAATCAGCCCCAGCATTTT.

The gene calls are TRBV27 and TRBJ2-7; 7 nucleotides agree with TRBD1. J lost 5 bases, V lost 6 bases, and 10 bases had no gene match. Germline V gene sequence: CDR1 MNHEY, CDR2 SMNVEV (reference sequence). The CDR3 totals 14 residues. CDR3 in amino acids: CASRSDREVDEQYF. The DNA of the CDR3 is TGTGCCAGCAGGTCCGACAGGGAAGTCGACGAGCAGTACTTC.

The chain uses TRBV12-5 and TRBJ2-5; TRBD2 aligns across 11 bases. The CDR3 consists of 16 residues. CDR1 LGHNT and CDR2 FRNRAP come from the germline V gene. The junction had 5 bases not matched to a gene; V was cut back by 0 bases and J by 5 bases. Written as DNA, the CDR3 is TGTGCTAGTGGTTTGGTACTAGCGGGAGTCGGGGAGACCCAGTACTTC. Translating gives CASGLVLAGVGETQYF.

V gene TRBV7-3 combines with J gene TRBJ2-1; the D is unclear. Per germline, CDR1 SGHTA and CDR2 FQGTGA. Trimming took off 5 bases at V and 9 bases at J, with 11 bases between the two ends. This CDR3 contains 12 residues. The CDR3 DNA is TGTGCCAGCAGCCCGCCCAGAGGTGAGCAGTTCTTC. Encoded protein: CASSPPRGEQFF.

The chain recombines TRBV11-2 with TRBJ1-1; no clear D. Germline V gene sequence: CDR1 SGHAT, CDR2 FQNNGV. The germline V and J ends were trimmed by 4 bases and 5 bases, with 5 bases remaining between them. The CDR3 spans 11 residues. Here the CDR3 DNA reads TGTGCCAGCAGCTCCCTTACTGAAGCTTTCTTT. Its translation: CASSSLTEAFF.

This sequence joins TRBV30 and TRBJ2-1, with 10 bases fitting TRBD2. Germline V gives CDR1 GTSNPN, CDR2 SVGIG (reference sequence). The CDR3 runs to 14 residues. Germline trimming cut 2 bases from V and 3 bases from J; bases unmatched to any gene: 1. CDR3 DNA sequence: TGTGCCTGGAGTAGGACTAGCGGCTACAATGAGCAGTTCTTC. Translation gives CAWSRTSGYNEQFF.

The CDR3 loop is CASSLGPGQPQHF. CDR3 nucleotides: TGTGCCAGCAGCTTAGGCCCCGGTCAGCCCCAGCATTTT. V is TRBV7-2 and J is TRBJ1-5; D is undetermined. The CDR3 sequence is 13 residues long. Germline values: CDR1 SGHTA, CDR2 FQGNSA. The ends were cut back, 1 base at V and 6 bases at J, with 7 bases in the middle.

CDR3 protein: CASSDSRTGGGNTIYF. The DNA for the CDR3 is TGTGCCAGCAGTGATTCCAGGACAGGGGGAGGAAACACCATATATTTT. This chain uses TRBV25-1 with TRBJ1-3; 10 bases fit TRBD1. After removal of 3 bases from V and 4 bases from J, the junction contained 6 bases not matched to a gene. The CDR3 spans 16 residues. From germline, CDR1 is MGHDK and CDR2 SYGVNS.

In nucleotides, the CDR3 is TGCGCCAGCAGCTTGAGATTTCGCGGGCAGACCAAAAACATTCAGTACTTC. Amino acid sequence: CASSLRFRGQTKNIQYF. The V gene is TRBV5-1, the J gene TRBJ2-4, with D possibly matching TRBD2 (5 bases). Germline CDR1 and CDR2: SGHRS and YFSETQ. The CDR3 length is 17 residues. The ends were cut back, 1 base at V and 2 bases at J, with 16 bases in the middle.

The CDR3 bases are TGCAGCGTTGGTAAGGGAGACTCTACCTACGAGCAGTACTTC. It is translated as CSVGKGDSTYEQYF. The chain joins TRBV29-1 to TRBJ2-7, with TRBD2 as a possible D gene (5 bases). In germline, CDR1 is SQVTM, CDR2 ANQGSEA. CDR3 length: 14 residues. V was pared by 4 bases and J by 2 bases, with 15 bases between.

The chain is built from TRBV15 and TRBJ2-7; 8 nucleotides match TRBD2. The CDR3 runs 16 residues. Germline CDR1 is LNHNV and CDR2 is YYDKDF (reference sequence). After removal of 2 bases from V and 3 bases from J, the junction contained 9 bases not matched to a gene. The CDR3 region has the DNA TGTGCCACCAGCAGATCCCCCCCTACTAGCGGCTACGAGCAGTACTTC. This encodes CATSRSPPTSGYEQYF.

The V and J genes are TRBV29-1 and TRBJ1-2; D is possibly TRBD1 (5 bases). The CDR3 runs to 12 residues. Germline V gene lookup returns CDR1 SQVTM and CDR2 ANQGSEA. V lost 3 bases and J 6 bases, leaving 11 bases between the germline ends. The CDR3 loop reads CSVDGQGNGYTF. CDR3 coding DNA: TGCAGCGTTGACGGTCAGGGAAATGGCTACACCTTC. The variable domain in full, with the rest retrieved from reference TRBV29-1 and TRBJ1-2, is SAVISQKPSRDICQRGTSLTIQCQVDSQVTMMFWYRQQPGQSLTLIATANQGSEATYESGFVIDKFPISRPNLTFSTLTVSNMSPEDSSIYLCSVDGQGNGYTFGSGTRLTVV.

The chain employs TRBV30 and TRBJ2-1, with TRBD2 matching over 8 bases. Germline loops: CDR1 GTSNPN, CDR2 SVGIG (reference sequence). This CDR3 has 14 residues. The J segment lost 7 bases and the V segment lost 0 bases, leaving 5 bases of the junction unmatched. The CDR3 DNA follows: TGTGCCTGGAGTGTACTGCGGGAGGTTAATGAGCAGTTCTTC. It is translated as CAWSVLREVNEQFF. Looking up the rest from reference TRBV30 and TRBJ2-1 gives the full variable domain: SQTIHQWPATLVQPVGSPLSLECTVEGTSNPNLYWYRQAAGRGLQLLFYSVGIGQISSEVPQNLSASRPQDRQFILSSKKLLLSDSGFYLCAWSVLREVNEQFFGPGTRLTVL.